The 16 T cell receptor beta chains below were found in one sample sequenced in a study of blood T cell repertoires in COVID-19. TCRdb's table, derived via immunoSEQ multiplex PCR, lists solely in-frame clones and lacks some. The sample shows tens of thousands of clones, approximately 85% of them seen only once. The sequenced material came from peripheral blood. Receptor source: a human donor in a cohort sampled during active COVID-19.

A word on this clone: Other DNA sequences from this sample encode an identical CDR3 as well. The chain links TRBV7-2 to TRBJ2-1, with 11 bases aligning to TRBD2. The CDR3 runs 14 residues. The germline V gene has CDR1 SGHTA and CDR2 FQGNSA. V dropped 1 base and J dropped 7; count of bases not matched to a gene: 0. The CDR3 DNA reads as TGTGCCAGCAGCTTAGGACTAGCGGGAAATGAGCAGTTCTTC. It codes for CASSLGLAGNEQFF.

The chain recombines TRBV4-1 with TRBJ1-5; 7 nucleotides align to TRBD1. CDR1 is MGHRA and CDR2 is YSYEKL in the germline V gene. J lost 5 bases, V lost 1 base, and 8 bases had no gene match. This CDR3 is 16 amino acids long. The CDR3 nucleotides are TGCGCCAGCAGCCAAGGGTCGGCAGGGGGGCATCAGCCCCAGCATTTT. Translated: CASSQGSAGGHQPQHF.

This clone has only one observation. This chain connects TRBV29-1 to TRBJ2-1; 8 nucleotides align to TRBD1. V lost 3 bases to trimming and J lost 9 bases; unmatched junction nucleotides: 7. The CDR3 is 13 residues long. Germline CDR1 SQVTM, CDR2 ANQGSEA. The CDR3 bases are TGCAGCGTTGATTTCAGGGGGCAGGGTGAGCAGTTCTTC. The encoded protein is CSVDFRGQGEQFF.

This clone has a handful of counts. The chain uses TRBV5-1 and TRBJ1-1; D remains unclear. The germline V gene has CDR1 SGHRS and CDR2 YFSETQ. This CDR3 region has 15 residues. With 0 bases removed from V and 0 bases from J, the gap between germline ends came to 9 bases. Here the CDR3 DNA reads TGCGCCAGCAGCTTGGTAGTGGGAGTGAACACTGAAGCTTTCTTT. The encoded protein is CASSLVVGVNTEAFF.

This rearrangement joins TRBV5-1 to TRBJ1-1; 8 bases are shared with TRBD1. The trim removed 0 bases at V and 4 bases at J, leaving 2 bases unmatched. Germline CDR1 is SGHRS and CDR2 is YFSETQ. The CDR3 runs to 14 residues. CDR3: CASSLVQGVTEAFF. The CDR3 nucleotides read TGCGCCAGCAGCTTGGTACAGGGGGTCACTGAAGCTTTCTTT. The complete variable domain, with remaining parts taken from reference TRBV5-1 and TRBJ1-1, reads KAGVTQTPRYLIKTRGQQVTLSCSPISGHRSVSWYQQTPGQGLQFLFEYFSETQRNKGNFPGRFSGRQFSNSRSEMNVSTLELGDSALYLCASSLVQGVTEAFFGQGTRLTVV.

J is TRBJ2-2 and V is TRBV7-9, with 7 bases fitting TRBD2. V dropped 7 bases and J dropped 4; count of bases not matched to a gene: 12. The germline CDR1 and CDR2 sequences are SEHNR and FQNEAQ (reference sequence). The CDR3 totals 16 residues. The CDR3 sequence is CASISPGGEATGELFF. The CDR3 bases are TGTGCCAGCATCTCCCCGGGAGGAGAGGCCACCGGGGAGCTGTTTTTT.

The chain couples TRBV11-3 to TRBJ2-1, with 8 bases fitting TRBD1. With V trimmed by 5 bases and J by 12 bases, 3 bases remained unmatched. CDR1 SGHNT and CDR2 YENEEA come from the germline V gene. CDR3 size: 11 residues. The CDR3 spells CASSPGGRQFF. CDR3 coding DNA: TGTGCCAGCAGCCCAGGGGGCCGGCAGTTCTTC.

Concerning this clone itself: Additional DNA sequences in this sample encode the identical CDR3. The chain's CDR3 is CASSPGTGAYGYTF. In nucleotides, the CDR3 is TGTGCCAGCTCACCCGGGACAGGGGCCTATGGCTACACCTTC. The chain uses TRBV18 and TRBJ1-2, with TRBD1 matching over 10 bases. This CDR3 is built from 14 residues. Germline V gives CDR1 KGHSH, CDR2 LQKENI. J lost 4 bases, V lost 3 bases, and 2 bases had no gene match.

The chain is built from TRBV11-2 and TRBJ2-3; D is perhaps TRBD2 (5 bases). V dropped 3 bases and J dropped 3 bases, with 13 bases sitting between them. CDR3 length equals 15 residues. Germline CDR1 reads SGHAT; CDR2 reads FQNNGV. CDR3 sequence: CASSFQAPGTDTQYF. The CDR3 nucleotides are TGTGCCAGCAGCTTCCAAGCCCCGGGGACAGATACGCAGTATTTT.

The CDR3 loop reads CASSVGGGMSNQPQHF. CDR3 bases: TGTGCCAGCAGCGTAGGAGGGGGCATGAGCAATCAGCCCCAGCATTTT. The rearrangement joins TRBV11-3 to TRBJ1-5, with 7 nucleotides matching TRBD1. CDR3 size: 16 residues. With V trimmed by 5 bases and J by 1 base, 8 bases remained unmatched. Germline-derived CDR1 and CDR2 are SGHNT and YENEEA.

The chain is built from TRBV7-2 and TRBJ1-1; 8 nucleotides match TRBD1. Germline CDR1 is SGHTA and CDR2 is FQGNSA. The junction had 8 bases not matched to a gene; V was cut back by 6 bases and J by 5 bases. CDR3 length: 14 residues. Here the CDR3 DNA reads TGTGCCAGCAGTTCCGACAGGGGTGGGACTGAAGCTTTCTTT. As protein: CASSSDRGGTEAFF.

V gene TRBV30 combines with J gene TRBJ1-2; 9 nucleotides line up with TRBD1. Germline V lookup: CDR1 GTSNPN, CDR2 SVGIG (reference sequence). The CDR3 covers 14 residues. V lost 0 bases to trimming and J lost 4 bases; unmatched junction nucleotides: 3. The CDR3 bases are TGTGCCTGGAGTGTAGGGGACAGGGTCTATGGCTACACCTTC. Amino acid sequence: CAWSVGDRVYGYTF.

This clone was seen only once. The chain has TRBV27 and TRBJ2-3, with 13 bases that match TRBD2. J lost 4 bases, V lost 6 bases, and 10 bases had no gene match. CDR3 length: 17 amino acids. Germline V gene data show CDR1 as MNHEY and CDR2 as SMNVEV (reference sequence). CDR3 in amino acids: CASRKAGTSGVADTQYF. The DNA of the CDR3 is TGTGCCAGCAGAAAGGCCGGGACTAGCGGGGTTGCAGATACGCAGTATTTT.

This clone was seen only once. This rearrangement joins TRBV4-1 to TRBJ2-5; 7 nucleotides line up with TRBD2. Germline V gene sequence: CDR1 MGHRA, CDR2 YSYEKL. This CDR3 spans 13 amino acids. J lost 4 bases, V lost 4 bases, and 3 bases had no gene match. The CDR3 bases are TGCGCCAGCAGCCGGAGACTAGCAGAGACCCAGTACTTC. Translated: CASSRRLAETQYF.

This chain links TRBV18 with TRBJ1-5; D call uncertain. V lost 2 bases and J 6 bases, leaving 8 bases between the germline ends. The CDR3 has 13 residues. Germline CDR1 reads KGHSH; CDR2 reads LQKENI. CDR3 sequence reads: CASSPGRSQPQHF. The CDR3 region has the DNA TGTGCCAGCTCACCAGGCCGAAGTCAGCCCCAGCATTTT.

V gene TRBV18 combines with J gene TRBJ2-1; 12 bases are a match to TRBD2. CDR1 is KGHSH and CDR2 is LQKENI in the germline V gene. With V trimmed by 5 bases and J by 7 bases, 9 bases remained unmatched. The CDR3 totals 16 residues. Written as DNA, the CDR3 is TGTGCCAGCTCAGGGCCTAGCGGGAGGGCCATGAATGAGCAGTTCTTC. Its translation is CASSGPSGRAMNEQFF.